The clone carrying this T cell receptor beta chain was seen only a few times. V was pared by 0 bases and J by 1 base, with 12 bases between. Germline V gene data show CDR1 as LNHNV and CDR2 as YYDKDF (reference sequence). The CDR3 is made up of 16 amino acids. The data derive from a study of CD8+ T cells in alopecia areata. Study-wide context: Tofacitinib was taken orally by treated patients, and the dose was 5 to 10 mg twice daily.

Once RNA had been extracted, it was reverse transcribed into cDNA to act as the sequencing template. The assay was immunoSEQ multiplex PCR, and TCRdb's table has in-frame clones only and misses some. The top ten clones hold about an eighth of a sample with some 170,000 clones, about 70% of them seen once. The chain uses TRBV15 and TRBJ1-1, with a weak D call TRBD1 (6 bases). The sequences come from CD8+ T cells sorted from blood, collected at week 0. The source is a human donor with alopecia areata. The CDR3 is CATSRDSYRANTEAFF. DNA of the CDR3: TGTGCCACCAGCAGAGATTCTTACAGGGCGAACACTGAAGCTTTCTTT. Complete variable domain (other parts from reference TRBV15 and TRBJ1-1): DAMVIQNPRYQVTQFGKPVTLSCSQTLNHNVMYWYQQKSSQAPKLLFHYYDKDFNNEADTPDNFQSRRPNTSFCFLDIRSPGLGDTAMYLCATSRDSYRANTEAFFGQGTRLTVV.